This T cell receptor beta chain was sequenced in a study of blood T cell repertoires in COVID-19. About the research overall: Sources were T cells, B-cell-depleted T cells, or PBMCs; the material itself was cDNA or gDNA.

V lost 3 bases and J lost 4; bases outside the gene matches: 3. Germline V gene lookup returns CDR1 DFQATT and CDR2 SNEGSKA (reference sequence). The CDR3 contains 14 residues. Per the original methods: Nucleated cell counts were estimated from reference gene primer amplification. Using immunoSEQ multiplex PCR, the repertoire was profiled, and TCRdb retains in-frame clones only, with some absent. V, J and clone size derive from that table, while D and trimming were established from the DNA sequence. The table has hundreds of thousands of clones, about 86% seen once. The rearrangement joins TRBV20-1 to TRBJ2-1, with 10 bases lining up with TRBD2. The TCR sequence derives from an elderly man with acute or convalescent COVID-19. Specimen: peripheral blood. The CDR3 coding sequence is TGCAGTGCTAGTGGACTAGCGGATTACAATGAGCAGTTCTTC. Translating it yields CSASGLADYNEQFF.